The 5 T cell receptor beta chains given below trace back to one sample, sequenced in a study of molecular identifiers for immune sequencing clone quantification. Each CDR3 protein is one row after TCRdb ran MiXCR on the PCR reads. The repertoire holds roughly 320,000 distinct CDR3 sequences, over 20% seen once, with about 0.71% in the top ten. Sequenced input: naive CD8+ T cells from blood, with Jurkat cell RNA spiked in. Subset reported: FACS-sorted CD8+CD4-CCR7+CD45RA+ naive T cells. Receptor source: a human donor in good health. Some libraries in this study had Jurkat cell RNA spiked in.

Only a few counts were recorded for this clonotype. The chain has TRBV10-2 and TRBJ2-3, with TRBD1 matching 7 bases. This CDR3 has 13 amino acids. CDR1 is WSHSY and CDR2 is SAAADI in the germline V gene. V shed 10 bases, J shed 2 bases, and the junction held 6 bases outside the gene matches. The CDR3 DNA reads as TGCGCCATCGAGGGGGCTAACACAGATACGCAGTATTTT. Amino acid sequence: CAIEGANTDTQYF.

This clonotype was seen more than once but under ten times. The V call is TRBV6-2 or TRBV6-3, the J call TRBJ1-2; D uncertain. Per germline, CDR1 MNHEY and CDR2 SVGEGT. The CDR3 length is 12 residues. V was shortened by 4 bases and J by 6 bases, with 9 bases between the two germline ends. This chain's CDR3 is CASSFTRNGYTF. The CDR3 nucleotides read TGTGCCAGCAGTTTCACAAGAAATGGCTACACCTTC.

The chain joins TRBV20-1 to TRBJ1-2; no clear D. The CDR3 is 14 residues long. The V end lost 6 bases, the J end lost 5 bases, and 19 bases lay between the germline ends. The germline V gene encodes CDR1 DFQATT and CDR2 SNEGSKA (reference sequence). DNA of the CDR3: TGCAGTGCCCCCAGTGGGGAGGTGGGGTATGGCTACACCTTC. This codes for CSAPSGEVGYGYTF.

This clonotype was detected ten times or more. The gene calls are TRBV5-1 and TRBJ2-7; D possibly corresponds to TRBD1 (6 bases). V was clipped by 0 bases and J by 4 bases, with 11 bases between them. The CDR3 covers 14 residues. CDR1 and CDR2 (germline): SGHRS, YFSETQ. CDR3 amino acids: CASSLAAGDYEQYF. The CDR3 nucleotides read TGCGCCAGCAGCTTGGCTGCAGGGGATTACGAGCAGTACTTC.

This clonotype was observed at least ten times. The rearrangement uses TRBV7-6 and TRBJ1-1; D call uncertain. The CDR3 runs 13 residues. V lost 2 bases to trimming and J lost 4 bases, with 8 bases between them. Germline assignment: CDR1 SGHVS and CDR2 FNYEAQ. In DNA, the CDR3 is TGTGCCAGCAGCTTAATCTTGGGCACTGAAGCTTTCTTT. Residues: CASSLILGTEAFF.